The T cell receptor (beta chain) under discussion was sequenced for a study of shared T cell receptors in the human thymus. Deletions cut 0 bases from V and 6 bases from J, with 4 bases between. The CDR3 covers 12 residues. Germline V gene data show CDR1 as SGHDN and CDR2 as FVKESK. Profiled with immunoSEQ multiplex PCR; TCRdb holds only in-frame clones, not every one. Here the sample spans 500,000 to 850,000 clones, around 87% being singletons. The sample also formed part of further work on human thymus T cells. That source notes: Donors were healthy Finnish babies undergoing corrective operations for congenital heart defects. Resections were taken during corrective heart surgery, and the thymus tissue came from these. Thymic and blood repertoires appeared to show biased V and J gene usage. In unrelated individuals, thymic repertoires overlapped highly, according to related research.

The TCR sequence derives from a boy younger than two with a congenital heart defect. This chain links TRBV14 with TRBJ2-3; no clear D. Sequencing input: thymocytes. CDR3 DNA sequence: TGTGCCAGCAGCCAAGATCTGGATACGCAGTATTTT. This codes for CASSQDLDTQYF. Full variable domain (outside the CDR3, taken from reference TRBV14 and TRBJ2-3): EAGVTQFPSHSVIEKGQTVTLRCDPISGHDNLYWYRRVMGKEIKFLLHFVKESKQDESGMPNNRFLAERTGGTYSTLKVQPAELEDSGVYFCASSQDLDTQYFGPGTRLTVL.